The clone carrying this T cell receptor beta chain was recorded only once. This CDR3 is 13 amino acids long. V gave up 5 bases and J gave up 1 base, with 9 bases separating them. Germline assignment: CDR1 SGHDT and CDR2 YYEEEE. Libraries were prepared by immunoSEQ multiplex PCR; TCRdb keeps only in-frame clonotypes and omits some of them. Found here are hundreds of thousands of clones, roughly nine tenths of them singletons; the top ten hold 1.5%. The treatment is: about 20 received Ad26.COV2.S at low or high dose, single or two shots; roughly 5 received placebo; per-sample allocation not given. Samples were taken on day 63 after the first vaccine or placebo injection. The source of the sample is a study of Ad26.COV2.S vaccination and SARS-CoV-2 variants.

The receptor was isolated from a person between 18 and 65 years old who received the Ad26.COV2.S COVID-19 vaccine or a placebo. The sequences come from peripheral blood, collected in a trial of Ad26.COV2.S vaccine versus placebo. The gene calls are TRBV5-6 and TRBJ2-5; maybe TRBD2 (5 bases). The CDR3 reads CASRRERQETQYF. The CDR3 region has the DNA TGTGCCAGCAGGAGGGAGCGCCAAGAGACCCAGTACTTC.